A selection of T cell receptor beta chains follows, all from one sample in a study of chemoradiotherapy in HPV16-positive cancers. The assay was immunoSEQ multiplex PCR, and TCRdb's table has in-frame clones only and misses some. The data contain about 67,000 clones, roughly 90% of them singletons. Sample: blood, taken from a patient who underwent chemoradiotherapy. These receptors were obtained from a human donor with HPV-associated anogenital cancer. The CDR3 runs from the conserved cysteine through the conserved F or W. The D gene is left open where the match is weak. Clone size is not always given. Where it is, it says once, few, many or a class for expanded clones.

d_call: -; clone_size: -; v_call: TRBV6-5; j_call: TRBJ1-1; cdr3_aa: CASSSTRSMAFF; cdr3_nt: TGTGCCAGCAGTTCCACCAGGAGTATGGCTTTCTTT
d_call: TRBD1; clone_size: -; v_call: TRBV27; j_call: TRBJ1-2; cdr3_aa: CASSFDRAGGYTF; cdr3_nt: TGTGCCAGCAGTTTTGACAGGGCGGGAGGCTACACCTTC
d_call: -; clone_size: few; v_call: TRBV6-4; j_call: TRBJ2-3; cdr3_aa: CASSEGSETDTQYF; cdr3_nt: TGTGCCAGCAGTGAAGGGAGTGAGACAGATACGCAGTATTTT
d_call: TRBD2; clone_size: -; v_call: TRBV5-4; j_call: TRBJ2-3; cdr3_aa: CASSLAVGTSGSSTDTQYF; cdr3_nt: TGTGCCAGCAGCTTGGCCGTGGGGACTAGCGGCTCTAGCACAGATACGCAGTATTTT
d_call: -; clone_size: -; v_call: TRBV6-5; j_call: TRBJ2-7; cdr3_aa: CASSYSSTNTYEQYF; cdr3_nt: TGTGCCAGCAGTTACTCATCCACAAATACCTACGAGCAGTACTTC
d_call: -; clone_size: -; v_call: TRBV6-5; j_call: TRBJ1-4; cdr3_aa: CASSYATNEKLFF; cdr3_nt: TGTGCCAGCAGTTATGCAACTAATGAAAAACTGTTTTTT
d_call: TRBD1; clone_size: -; v_call: TRBV11-2; j_call: TRBJ2-7; cdr3_aa: CASSKGAEQYF; cdr3_nt: TGTGCCAGCAGCAAGGGGGCAGAGCAGTACTTC
d_call: -; clone_size: -; v_call: TRBV10-3; j_call: TRBJ1-1; cdr3_aa: CAISKDSFFGAFF; cdr3_nt: TGTGCCATCAGTAAGGACAGTTTCTTTGGAGCTTTCTTT
d_call: -; clone_size: -; v_call: TRBV30; j_call: TRBJ1-4; cdr3_aa: CAWKLGRGGEKLFF; cdr3_nt: TGTGCCTGGAAGCTAGGGAGGGGCGGTGAAAAACTGTTTTTT
d_call: -; clone_size: -; v_call: TRBV18; j_call: TRBJ2-7; cdr3_aa: CASSLDYEQYF; cdr3_nt: TGTGCCAGCTCACTGGACTACGAGCAGTACTTC
d_call: -; clone_size: -; v_call: TRBV5-6; j_call: TRBJ2-7; cdr3_aa: CASSADIRGFDEQYF; cdr3_nt: TGTGCCAGCAGCGCCGATATCAGGGGTTTCGACGAGCAGTACTTC
d_call: -; clone_size: -; v_call: TRBV19; j_call: TRBJ1-2; cdr3_aa: CASTGVGGYTF; cdr3_nt: TGTGCCAGTACCGGCGTCGGGGGCTACACCTTC
d_call: -; clone_size: few; v_call: TRBV10-2; j_call: TRBJ2-3; cdr3_aa: CASSDDSILISSTDTQYF; cdr3_nt: TGCGCCAGCAGCGATGACAGTATCCTCATCTCTAGCACAGATACGCAGTATTTT
d_call: -; clone_size: -; v_call: TRBV27; j_call: TRBJ2-3; cdr3_aa: CASSLLGPTDTQYF; cdr3_nt: TGTGCCAGCAGTTTGTTAGGCCCCACAGATACGCAGTATTTT
d_call: -; clone_size: -; v_call: TRBV18; j_call: TRBJ2-3; cdr3_aa: CASSPDRSTDTQYF; cdr3_nt: TGTGCCAGCTCACCCGACAGAAGCACAGATACGCAGTATTTT
d_call: -; clone_size: -; v_call: TRBV28; j_call: TRBJ2-7; cdr3_aa: CASSTPRLVAEGGQAYEQYF; cdr3_nt: TGTGCCAGCAGTACCCCCCGTCTCGTGGCGGAGGGGGGGCAGGCCTACGAGCAGTACTTC
d_call: TRBD2; clone_size: -; v_call: TRBV7-9; j_call: TRBJ2-2; cdr3_aa: CASSFGLAGVNGELFF; cdr3_nt: TGTGCCAGCAGTTTCGGACTAGCGGGAGTAAACGGGGAGCTGTTTTTT
d_call: -; clone_size: -; v_call: TRBV19; j_call: TRBJ1-5; cdr3_aa: CASRREGNQPQHF; cdr3_nt: TGTGCCAGTAGACGTGAGGGCAATCAGCCCCAGCATTTT
d_call: -; clone_size: few; v_call: TRBV4-1; j_call: TRBJ1-2; cdr3_aa: CASSLGAGNYGYTF; cdr3_nt: TGCGCCAGCTCCCTAGGGGCCGGTAACTATGGCTACACCTTC
d_call: -; clone_size: -; v_call: TRBV5-1; j_call: TRBJ1-1; cdr3_aa: CASSLRTYNTEAFF; cdr3_nt: TGCGCCAGCAGCTTGCGGACTTATAACACTGAAGCTTTCTTT